These 25 T cell receptor beta chains came from one sample sequenced in a study of blood T cell repertoires in COVID-19. Method: immunoSEQ multiplex PCR; TCRdb's copy keeps in-frame clones and lacks some. This sample carries about 260,000 clones, approximately 91% of them seen once, and the ten largest clones take around 0.7%. The sequenced sample consisted of peripheral blood. These receptors were obtained from a human donor in a cohort sampled during active COVID-19.

The rearrangement joins TRBV28 to TRBJ2-7; 12 bases fit TRBD2. CDR1 MDHEN and CDR2 SYDVKM come from the germline V gene. J lost 4 bases, V lost 6 bases, and 7 bases had no gene match. The CDR3 extends over 15 amino acids. The CDR3 loop reads CASSPSGRARYEQYF. Written as DNA, the CDR3 is TGTGCCAGCAGCCCTAGCGGGAGGGCTAGGTACGAGCAGTACTTC.

V is TRBV4-3 and J is TRBJ2-5; 8 bases agree with TRBD2. V lost 1 base, J lost 5 bases, and 12 bases stayed unmatched. The CDR3 runs to 17 residues. Germline loops: CDR1 LGHNA, CDR2 YSLEER. Here the CDR3 reads CASSQGYGGGRRETQYF. CDR3 nucleotides: TGCGCCAGCAGCCAAGGATACGGGGGGGGGCGGCGGGAGACCCAGTACTTC.

The J gene is TRBJ2-7, the V gene TRBV7-3, with D possibly matching TRBD1 (6 bases). Germline V lookup: CDR1 SGHTA, CDR2 FQGTGA. Trimming cost V 8 bases and J 6 bases, with 14 bases left between them. The CDR3 sequence is 12 residues long. The CDR3 DNA sequence: TGTGCCAGCGGGGGACACCTCGGCGAGCAGTACTTC. Translated, it gives CASGGHLGEQYF.

The chain carries TRBV9 and TRBJ1-4, with D possibly being TRBD1 (6 bases). Germline V gene data show CDR1 as SGDLS and CDR2 as YYNGEE. Trimming pared 4 bases from V and 6 bases from J, leaving 16 bases between. The CDR3 has 15 residues. The chain's CDR3 is CASSLGAGRDEKLFF. CDR3 nucleotides: TGTGCCAGCAGCTTGGGGGCAGGGAGGGATGAAAAACTGTTTTTT.

This chain links TRBV6-5 with TRBJ1-1; D is possibly TRBD1 (5 bases). The CDR3 runs to 12 residues. V was clipped by 6 bases and J by 10 bases, with 15 bases between them. CDR1 and CDR2 from the germline V gene are MNHEY and SVGAGI. The CDR3 region is CASRAYPGGAFF. The CDR3, as DNA: TGTGCCAGCAGGGCCTACCCGGGGGGAGCTTTCTTT.

The rearrangement uses TRBV14 and TRBJ2-7; 7 nucleotides align to TRBD1. Germline V gene sequence: CDR1 SGHDN, CDR2 FVKESK. This CDR3 comprises 15 residues. V was pared by 5 bases and J by 3 bases, with 10 bases of the junction left unmatched. The CDR3 loop reads CASSYGTEVIYEQYF. CDR3 in DNA: TGTGCCAGCAGCTATGGGACAGAAGTAATCTACGAGCAGTACTTC.

This chain joins TRBV24-1 and TRBJ2-4, with D perhaps TRBD2 (6 bases). The CDR3 totals 17 residues. Trimming shortened V by 2 bases and J by 0 bases, and 13 bases separated the two germline ends. The germline gives CDR1 KGHDR, CDR2 SFDVKD. The CDR3 is CATSDSSGALAKNIQYF. In DNA form, the CDR3 reads TGTGCCACCAGTGATTCCTCGGGAGCTTTAGCCAAAAACATTCAGTACTTC.

J is TRBJ2-7 and V is TRBV19; D might be TRBD1 (5 bases). The V gene lost 8 bases and the J gene lost 5 bases, with 19 bases spanning the gap. This CDR3 comprises 14 residues. The germline V gene has CDR1 LNHDA and CDR2 SQIVND (reference sequence). In DNA, the CDR3 is TGTGCCAGTTCTACAACCGCAGGGTACCACGAGCAGTACTTC. It translates to CASSTTAGYHEQYF.

The genes are TRBV18 and TRBJ2-2, with D perhaps TRBD2 (6 bases). V was clipped by 6 bases and J by 3 bases, with 20 bases between them. CDR1 and CDR2 (germline): KGHSH, LQKENI. The CDR3 extends over 17 amino acids. The CDR3 nucleotides are TGTGCCAGCTCTGAGGTTGTTGCCAGGAGGGACACCGGGGAGCTGTTTTTT. Its protein is CASSEVVARRDTGELFF.

The chain couples TRBV29-1 to TRBJ1-3, with a weak D call TRBD1 (5 bases). The germline V gene encodes CDR1 SQVTM and CDR2 ANQGSEA. The CDR3 totals 13 residues. V was trimmed by 4 bases and J by 1 base, leaving 8 bases between them. CDR3 amino acids: CSVVAGSGNTIYF. Written as DNA, the CDR3 is TGCAGCGTTGTGGCAGGGTCTGGAAACACCATATATTTT.

The gene calls are TRBV7-9 and TRBJ2-6; the match to TRBD1 covers 8 bases. The CDR3 has 15 amino acids. Trimming at V came to 5 bases and at J to 2 bases, leaving 2 bases not matched to a gene. Germline CDR1 is SEHNR and CDR2 is FQNEAQ (reference sequence). The CDR3 DNA reads TGTGCCAGCAGCCGGACAGGGCCTGGGGCCAACGTCCTGACTTTC. It is translated as CASSRTGPGANVLTF. Looking up the rest from reference TRBV7-9 and TRBJ2-6 gives the full variable domain: DTGVSQNPRHKITKRGQNVTFRCDPISEHNRLYWYRQTLGQGPEFLTYFQNEAQLEKSRLLSDRFSAERPKGSFSTLEIQRTEQGDSAMYLCASSRTGPGANVLTFGAGSRLTVL.

This chain connects TRBV9 to TRBJ1-6, with 8 bases aligning to TRBD1. The CDR3 has 14 amino acids. Losses at the gene ends were 4 bases for V and 10 bases for J; bases not matched to a gene: 7. Germline lookup yields CDR1 SGDLS and CDR2 YYNGEE. The CDR3 sequence is CASSPRTGRSPLHF. DNA for the CDR3: TGTGCCAGCAGCCCCCGGACAGGGAGGTCACCCCTCCACTTT.

The rearrangement links TRBV30 to TRBJ2-7; D might be TRBD2 (6 bases). Germline CDR1 is GTSNPN and CDR2 is SVGIG (reference sequence). The CDR3 has 14 residues. V was pared by 1 base and J by 3 bases, with 13 bases between. This CDR3 reads CAWSAQGGYYEQYF. CDR3 DNA sequence: TGTGCCTGGAGTGCCCAAGGAGGGTACTACGAGCAGTACTTC.

The gene calls are TRBV27 and TRBJ2-7; D is undetermined. CDR1 is MNHEY and CDR2 is SMNVEV in the germline V gene (reference sequence). This CDR3 has 13 residues. V lost 6 bases, J lost 1 base, and 10 bases lay in between. CDR3 loop: CASSHGLSYEQYF. The CDR3 nucleotides are TGTGCCAGCAGCCACGGGTTATCCTACGAGCAGTACTTC.

The genes are TRBV10-1 and TRBJ2-7; D may be TRBD2 (5 bases). This CDR3 has 14 residues. Germline CDR1 is WNHNN and CDR2 is SYGVQD (reference sequence). Trimming stripped 10 bases from V and 4 bases from J, with 20 bases between. The CDR3 loop is CAIYYLAENYEQYF. The CDR3 nucleotides read TGCGCCATCTACTACCTAGCTGAAAATTACGAGCAGTACTTC.

V is TRBV16 and J is TRBJ1-5; D is ambiguous. Trimming stripped 3 bases from V and 2 bases from J, with 8 bases between. The CDR3 is made up of 14 amino acids. Germline CDR1 is KGHSY and CDR2 is FQNENV. The CDR3 bases are TGTGCCAGCAGCCAGTTCGGGGGCAATCAGCCCCAGCATTTT. Translating gives CASSQFGGNQPQHF.

CDR3 bases: TGTGCCAGCAGCCCGGACAGAGGATATGGCTACACCTTC. Residues: CASSPDRGYGYTF. The gene calls are TRBV5-6 and TRBJ1-2; D is possibly TRBD1 (6 bases). Germline assignment: CDR1 SGHDT and CDR2 YYEEEE. The CDR3 covers 13 residues. The germline V and J ends were trimmed by 4 bases and 5 bases, with 12 bases remaining between them.

Comment on this clone: Other DNA variants within this sample encode the same CDR3. V and J are TRBV30 and TRBJ1-5, with D possibly being TRBD1 (6 bases). Germline loops: CDR1 GTSNPN, CDR2 SVGIG (reference sequence). V was shortened by 1 base and J by 4 bases, with 8 bases between the two germline ends. The CDR3 length is 13 residues. CDR3 sequence: CAWSAQGNQPQHF. The DNA for the CDR3 is TGTGCCTGGAGTGCACAGGGTAATCAGCCCCAGCATTTT.

This clone was seen a few times. The chain is built from TRBV5-4 and TRBJ2-1; 8 nucleotides agree with TRBD2. The CDR3 totals 14 residues. J gave up 7 bases and V 2 bases, and 5 bases lay outside the gene matches. In germline, CDR1 is SGHNT, CDR2 YYREEE (reference sequence). The CDR3 reads CASSFRGGTNEQFF. In DNA, the CDR3 is TGTGCCAGCAGCTTCCGGGGGGGCACAAATGAGCAGTTCTTC.

The chain is built from TRBV4-1 and TRBJ2-7, with 7 bases that match TRBD2. The CDR3 contains 17 residues. Trimming at V came to 1 base and at J to 0 bases, leaving 9 bases not matched to a gene. Per germline, CDR1 MGHRA and CDR2 YSYEKL. This CDR3 is CASSQAGGRELSYEQYF. CDR3 bases: TGCGCCAGCAGCCAAGCAGGAGGGCGGGAGCTCTCCTACGAGCAGTACTTC.

The J gene is TRBJ2-5, the V gene TRBV7-9, with 9 bases aligning to TRBD1. V gave up 2 bases and J gave up 5 bases; unmatched junction bases: 9. CDR1 and CDR2 (germline): SEHNR, FQNEAQ (reference sequence). This CDR3 comprises 16 residues. This chain's CDR3 is CASSLLHRGPGETQYF. The CDR3 nucleotides are TGTGCCAGCAGCTTATTGCACAGGGGGCCCGGTGAGACCCAGTACTTC. The full variable domain, completed using reference TRBV7-9 and TRBJ2-5, is DTGVSQNPRHKITKRGQNVTFRCDPISEHNRLYWYRQTLGQGPEFLTYFQNEAQLEKSRLLSDRFSAERPKGSFSTLEIQRTEQGDSAMYLCASSLLHRGPGETQYFGPGTRLLVL.

V and J are TRBV5-1 and TRBJ2-7; 7 bases are a match to TRBD2. This CDR3 has 15 residues. V lost 5 bases, J lost 6 bases, and 14 bases stayed unmatched. Germline values: CDR1 SGHRS, CDR2 YFSETQ. CDR3 loop: CASSFAAGSPAEQYF. For the CDR3, the DNA is TGCGCCAGCAGTTTCGCAGCGGGATCCCCCGCCGAGCAGTACTTC.

V gene TRBV7-8 combines with J gene TRBJ2-2; D perhaps matches TRBD1 (6 bases). There are 15 residues in the CDR3. Trimming shortened V by 5 bases and J by 1 base, and 11 bases separated the two germline ends. CDR1 SGHVS and CDR2 FQNEAQ come from the germline V gene. CDR3 in DNA: TGTGCCAGCAGCCCATTAGGGGGGAACACCGGGGAGCTGTTTTTT. It encodes CASSPLGGNTGELFF.

The genes are TRBV11-2 and TRBJ1-1; no reliable D call. The germline gives CDR1 SGHAT, CDR2 FQNNGV. Trimming shortened V by 2 bases and J by 3 bases, and 10 bases separated the two germline ends. The CDR3 totals 14 residues. This CDR3 is CASSLSIRDTEAFF. In nucleotides, the CDR3 is TGTGCCAGCAGCTTAAGTATCCGGGACACTGAAGCTTTCTTT.

The chain uses TRBV6-2 or TRBV6-3 and TRBJ2-7; TRBD1 might be the D (6 bases). Germline assignment: CDR1 MNHEY and CDR2 SVGEGT. The ends were cut back, 2 bases at V and 2 bases at J, with 13 bases in the middle. The CDR3 extends over 15 amino acids. CDR3 region: CASSYPVAGAYEQYF. The CDR3 nucleotides read TGTGCCAGCAGTTACCCTGTCGCAGGGGCCTACGAGCAGTACTTC.